This T cell receptor beta chain derives from a study of blood T cell repertoires in COVID-19. Study as a whole: Samples of COVID-19 (acute and convalescent) were obtained from the United States, Italy and Spain. The analysed material was cDNA or gDNA that came from T cells, B-cell-depleted T cells, or PBMCs.

The CDR3 covers 16 residues. Trimming cost V 0 bases and J 0 bases, with 12 bases left between them. Germline V lookup: CDR1 SGHNT, CDR2 YYREEE (reference sequence). The assay was immunoSEQ multiplex PCR, and TCRdb's table has in-frame clones only and misses some. The sample includes about 160,000 clones, over 80% seen only once; the top ten take about 4.8%. V usage is TRBV5-4 and J usage is TRBJ1-1, with D possibly being TRBD1 (6 bases). The sequenced material came from peripheral blood. This TCR derives from a man aged 25-45 years with COVID-19, enrolled during active disease. CDR3 coding DNA: TGTGCCAGCAGCTTGGAAGCGCGGGGGCTGAACACTGAAGCTTTCTTT. Translating gives CASSLEARGLNTEAFF.